These T cell receptor beta chains were read from a single sample in a study of blood T cells in healthy people across ages. One entry per CDR3 protein results from TCRdb running MiXCR on the 5' RACE reads. The sample consists of 1.2 million to 1.5 million distinct CDR3 sequences, roughly 60% of them appearing once. Sample: blood. Every receptor here comes from a man between 18 and 29 years old in good health. Both conserved end residues are part of each CDR3. The D gene is left open where the match is weak. Expanded clones are given a class, and other clones once, few, many or no size at all.

J: TRBJ1-4
D: NA
size: NA
V: TRBV12-3/TRBV12-4
DNA: TGTGCCAGCAGTTTCCATGGACGGGGGGCGTTTGAAAAACTGTTTTTT
CDR3: CASSFHGRGAFEKLFF

J: TRBJ2-7
D: TRBD2
size: NA
V: TRBV5-1
DNA: TGCGCCAGCAGCTTTTGGGAAGCGGGAAAGTACGAGCAGTACTTC
CDR3: CASSFWEAGKYEQYF

J: TRBJ2-7
D: TRBD1
size: NA
V: TRBV20-1
DNA: TGCAGTGCCACTGGGACAGATCTCTCCTACGAGCAGTACTTC
CDR3: CSATGTDLSYEQYF

J: TRBJ2-5
D: TRBD1
size: NA
V: TRBV7-9
DNA: TGTGCCAGCAGCTTAACAAACAGGGGGCGCGAGACCCAGTACTTC
CDR3: CASSLTNRGRETQYF

J: TRBJ2-2
D: TRBD2
size: once
V: TRBV28
DNA: TGTGCCAGCAGTTTCCCAGCGGGGGGCTCGAACACCGGGGAGCTGTTTTTT
CDR3: CASSFPAGGSNTGELFF

J: TRBJ1-3
D: NA
size: NA
V: TRBV5-1
DNA: TGCGCCAGCAGCACCATCACAGGGTTCTCTGGAAACACCATATATTTT
CDR3: CASSTITGFSGNTIYF

J: TRBJ2-4
D: NA
size: NA
V: TRBV15
DNA: TGTGCCACCAGCTGGGGTTCGGGGGAAAACATTCAGTACTTC
CDR3: CATSWGSGENIQYF

J: TRBJ2-7
D: NA
size: NA
V: TRBV7-2
DNA: TGTGCCAGCAGCTACCGACGGTCTACCTACGACGAGCAGTACTTC
CDR3: CASSYRRSTYDEQYF

J: TRBJ2-2
D: NA
size: NA
V: TRBV6-5
DNA: TGTGCCAGCAAGGTACAGTCGAACACCGGGGAGCTGTTTTTT
CDR3: CASKVQSNTGELFF

J: TRBJ2-3
D: TRBD2
size: once
V: TRBV12-3/TRBV12-4
DNA: TGTGCCAGCAGTTTTGATCGCGGGGGGGCAGGGGATACGCAGTATTTT
CDR3: CASSFDRGGAGDTQYF

J: TRBJ2-4
D: TRBD1
size: few
V: TRBV20-1
DNA: TGCAGTGCTAGAGATCTAGGGACAGGGGGACAAAAAAACATTCAGTACTTC
CDR3: CSARDLGTGGQKNIQYF

J: TRBJ2-7
D: NA
size: NA
V: TRBV7-9
DNA: TGTGCCAGCAGCTCCCGGACTGATTACGAGCAGTACTTC
CDR3: CASSSRTDYEQYF

J: TRBJ2-7
D: NA
size: NA
V: TRBV27
DNA: TGTGCCAGCAGTCGAGCGCTCACGGGGGAGCAGTACTTC
CDR3: CASSRALTGEQYF

J: TRBJ2-6
D: NA
size: NA
V: TRBV4-3
DNA: TGCGCCAGCAGCCAAGATCTTGTCTTTGCCGTAGAGAGGGCCAACGTCCTGACTTTC
CDR3: CASSQDLVFAVERANVLTF

J: TRBJ1-4
D: NA
size: NA
V: TRBV12-3/TRBV12-4
DNA: TGTGCCAGCAGTTTAGATGCGGGGATGAATGAAAAACTGTTTTTT
CDR3: CASSLDAGMNEKLFF

J: TRBJ1-2
D: NA
size: few
V: TRBV10-3
DNA: TGTGCCATCACACCGATCTTCGCAGCTAACTATGGCTACACCTTC
CDR3: CAITPIFAANYGYTF

J: TRBJ2-7
D: TRBD2
size: NA
V: TRBV3-1
DNA: TGTGCCAGCAGCAAACGGACTAGCGGGAGTCACGAGCAGTACTTC
CDR3: CASSKRTSGSHEQYF

J: TRBJ1-4
D: NA
size: NA
V: TRBV11-2
DNA: TGTGCCAGCAGCCGACCCGAAGACGGCACTAATGAAAAACTGTTTTTT
CDR3: CASSRPEDGTNEKLFF

J: TRBJ2-7
D: NA
size: NA
V: TRBV5-4
DNA: TGTGCCAGCAGCTTATGGTCTACGTCGACAAGAATTTCCTACGAGCAGTACTTC
CDR3: CASSLWSTSTRISYEQYF

J: TRBJ2-7
D: TRBD1
size: NA
V: TRBV6-6
DNA: TGTGCCAGCAGTTACTCGGGACAGTACTACGAGCAGTACTTC
CDR3: CASSYSGQYYEQYF

J: TRBJ2-3
D: NA
size: NA
V: TRBV4-3
DNA: TGCGCCAGCAGCCAAGATCAAACTTACGGCTCCACGCAGTATTTT
CDR3: CASSQDQTYGSTQYF

J: TRBJ2-5
D: TRBD2
size: NA
V: TRBV7-8
DNA: TGTGCCAGCAGCTTAAGTTCAGCGGGGGGGCCCGAGACCCAGTACTTC
CDR3: CASSLSSAGGPETQYF

J: TRBJ2-1
D: NA
size: few
V: TRBV20-1
DNA: TGCAGTGCTAGACGGACCCCCAATGAGCAGTTCTTC
CDR3: CSARRTPNEQFF

J: TRBJ2-5
D: NA
size: NA
V: TRBV29-1
DNA: TGCAGCGTTGAAGGGACTTACAGCTCCTACAATGAGCAGTACTTC
CDR3: CSVEGTYSSYNEQYF

J: TRBJ2-7
D: NA
size: NA
V: TRBV5-1
DNA: TGCGCCAGCAGCTTACAGGGTGTCGAGCAGTACTTC
CDR3: CASSLQGVEQYF

J: TRBJ2-4
D: TRBD1
size: NA
V: TRBV20-1
DNA: TGCAGTGCTGTTTCCGGACAGGGGAGAAACATTCAGTACTTC
CDR3: CSAVSGQGRNIQYF

J: TRBJ2-5
D: TRBD1
size: NA
V: TRBV7-9
DNA: TGTGCCAGCAGCTTAGGACAGGGCGAGGGGTACTTC
CDR3: CASSLGQGEGYF

J: TRBJ2-7
D: NA
size: NA
V: TRBV20-1
DNA: TGCAGTGCTGACAGATCGGGGGCTGGGTACGAGCAGTACTTC
CDR3: CSADRSGAGYEQYF

J: TRBJ1-1
D: NA
size: NA
V: TRBV29-1
DNA: TGCAGCGCCCGCCCGGTTGAGCGAACAAACACTGAAGCTTTCTTT
CDR3: CSARPVERTNTEAFF

J: TRBJ2-1
D: NA
size: NA
V: TRBV20-1
DNA: TGCAGTGCTAGAGATCGGGACGGGAGAAGGGGCAATGAGCAGTTCTTC
CDR3: CSARDRDGRRGNEQFF

J: TRBJ2-5
D: TRBD2
size: NA
V: TRBV11-2
DNA: TGTGCCAGCAGCTCAGTAAGGTCTAGCGGGGGCCTGTACCAAGAGACCCAGTACTTC
CDR3: CASSSVRSSGGLYQETQYF

J: TRBJ2-5
D: NA
size: once
V: TRBV10-2
DNA: TGCGCCAGCAGGGGGGACTTACAAGAGACCCAGTACTTC
CDR3: CASRGDLQETQYF

J: TRBJ1-2
D: TRBD1
size: NA
V: TRBV4-1
DNA: TGCGCCAGCAGCCAAGATTCGGCAGGGGGGATCAATGGCTACACCTTC
CDR3: CASSQDSAGGINGYTF

J: TRBJ2-2
D: NA
size: NA
V: TRBV27
DNA: TGTGCCAGCGGACCTGGACCGAACACCGGGGAGCTGTTTTTT
CDR3: CASGPGPNTGELFF

J: TRBJ1-1
D: TRBD1
size: NA
V: TRBV7-9
DNA: TGTGCCAGCAGCGGAAGCACAGGGGGATCTGAAGCTTTCTTT
CDR3: CASSGSTGGSEAFF

J: TRBJ2-5
D: NA
size: few
V: TRBV10-3
DNA: TGTGCCATCAGTTGGACCCTGGCAGAGACCCAGTACTTC
CDR3: CAISWTLAETQYF

J: TRBJ2-3
D: NA
size: few
V: TRBV28
DNA: TGTGCCAGCAGTCTTGCCGGACAGAACACAGATACGCAGTATTTT
CDR3: CASSLAGQNTDTQYF

J: TRBJ2-7
D: NA
size: NA
V: TRBV6-5
DNA: TGTGCCAGCAGGGCGGTTAACGAGCAGTACTTC
CDR3: CASRAVNEQYF

J: TRBJ2-1
D: NA
size: few
V: TRBV6-6
DNA: TGTGCCAGCAGTTCTGACACGTACAATGAGCAGTTCTTC
CDR3: CASSSDTYNEQFF

J: TRBJ2-3
D: NA
size: NA
V: TRBV10-3
DNA: TGTGCCATCTCTCGTAGCGGATTCACAGATACGCAGTATTTT
CDR3: CAISRSGFTDTQYF